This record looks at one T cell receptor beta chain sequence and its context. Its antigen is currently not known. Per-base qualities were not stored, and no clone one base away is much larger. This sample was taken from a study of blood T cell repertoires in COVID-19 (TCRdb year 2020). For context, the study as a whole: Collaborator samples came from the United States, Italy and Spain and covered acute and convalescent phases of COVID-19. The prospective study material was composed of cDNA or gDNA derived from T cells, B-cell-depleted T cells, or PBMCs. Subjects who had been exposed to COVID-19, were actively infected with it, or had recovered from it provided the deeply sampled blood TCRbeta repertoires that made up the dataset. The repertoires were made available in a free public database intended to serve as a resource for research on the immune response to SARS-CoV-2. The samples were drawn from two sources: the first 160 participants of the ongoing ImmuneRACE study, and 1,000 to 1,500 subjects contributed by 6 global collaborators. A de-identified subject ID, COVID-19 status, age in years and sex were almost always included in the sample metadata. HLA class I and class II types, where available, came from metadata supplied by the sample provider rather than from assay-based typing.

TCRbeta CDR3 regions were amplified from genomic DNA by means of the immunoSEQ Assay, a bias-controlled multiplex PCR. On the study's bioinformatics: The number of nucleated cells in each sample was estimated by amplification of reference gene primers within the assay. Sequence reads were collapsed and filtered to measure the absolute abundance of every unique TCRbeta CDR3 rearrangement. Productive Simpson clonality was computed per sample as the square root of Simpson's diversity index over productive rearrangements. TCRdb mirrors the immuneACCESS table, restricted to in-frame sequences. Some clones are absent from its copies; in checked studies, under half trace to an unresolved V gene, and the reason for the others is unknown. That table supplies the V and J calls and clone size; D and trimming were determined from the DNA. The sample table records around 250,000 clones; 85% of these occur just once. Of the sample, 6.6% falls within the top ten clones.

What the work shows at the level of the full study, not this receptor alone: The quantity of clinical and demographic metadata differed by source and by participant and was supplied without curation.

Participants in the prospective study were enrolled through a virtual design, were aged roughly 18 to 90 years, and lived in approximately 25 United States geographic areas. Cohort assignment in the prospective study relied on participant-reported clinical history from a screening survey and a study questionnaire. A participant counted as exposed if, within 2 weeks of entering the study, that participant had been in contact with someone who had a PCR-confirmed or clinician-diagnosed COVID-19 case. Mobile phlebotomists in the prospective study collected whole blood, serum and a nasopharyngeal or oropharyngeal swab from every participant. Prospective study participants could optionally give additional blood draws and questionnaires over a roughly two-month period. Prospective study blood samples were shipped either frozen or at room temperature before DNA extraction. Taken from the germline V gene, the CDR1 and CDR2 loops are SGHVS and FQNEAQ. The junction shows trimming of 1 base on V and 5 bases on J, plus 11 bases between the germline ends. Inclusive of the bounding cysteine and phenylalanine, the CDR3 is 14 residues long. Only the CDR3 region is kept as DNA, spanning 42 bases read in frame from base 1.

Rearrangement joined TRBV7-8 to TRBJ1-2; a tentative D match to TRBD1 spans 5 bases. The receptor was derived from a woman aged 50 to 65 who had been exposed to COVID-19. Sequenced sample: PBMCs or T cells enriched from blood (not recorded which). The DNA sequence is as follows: TGTGCCAGCAGCTTAGTGGGTTCAGGGTATGGCTACACCTTC. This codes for CASSLVGSGYGYTF.